These T cell receptor beta chains were read from a single sample in a study of blood T cells in healthy people across ages. TCRdb used MiXCR to reprocess the 5' RACE reads, holding one entry per CDR3 protein. The top ten clones hold about an eighth of a sample with about 1.1 million distinct CDR3 sequences, 35% to 40% of them seen once. Sequenced sample: blood. The receptors were gathered from a man aged 18 to 30 in good health. Each CDR3 is given with its conserved first and last residue. Each record gives: CDR3 DNA, CDR3 protein, V gene, J gene, D gene, clone size. The D gene is left open where the match is weak. Clone sizes are given selectively: once, few, many, or a class where the clone is expanded.

CDR3nt: TGCAGCGTTGAAGATAGGCAGGGGTTTCGGTATGAGCAGTTCTTC
CDR3aa: CSVEDRQGFRYEQFF
v_gene: TRBV29-1
j_gene: TRBJ2-1
d_gene: NA
abundance: NA

CDR3nt: TGTGCCAGCTCACCGGTAGGGATTAACTATGGCTACACCTTC
CDR3aa: CASSPVGINYGYTF
v_gene: TRBV18
j_gene: TRBJ1-2
d_gene: NA
abundance: NA

CDR3nt: TGTGCCAGCAGCTTAGTTGCCACGCTGGGGTCTGAAGCTTTCTTT
CDR3aa: CASSLVATLGSEAFF
v_gene: TRBV7-9
j_gene: TRBJ1-1
d_gene: NA
abundance: NA

CDR3nt: TGCGCCAGCAGCCGGGCGGGGGCCGACACAGATACGCAGTATTTT
CDR3aa: CASSRAGADTDTQYF
v_gene: TRBV4-3
j_gene: TRBJ2-3
d_gene: NA
abundance: NA

CDR3nt: TGTGCCAGCAGCCAAGACCAGAATCAAGGAAACACCATATATTTT
CDR3aa: CASSQDQNQGNTIYF
v_gene: TRBV3-1
j_gene: TRBJ1-3
d_gene: NA
abundance: NA

CDR3nt: TGCGCCAGCAGCGTGGACAGTCTAAATGAGCAGTTCTTC
CDR3aa: CASSVDSLNEQFF
v_gene: TRBV5-1
j_gene: TRBJ2-1
d_gene: NA
abundance: once

CDR3nt: TGTGCCAGCAGCCCGCGAGGACTAGCGGGAAACCAAGAGACCCAGTACTTC
CDR3aa: CASSPRGLAGNQETQYF
v_gene: TRBV13
j_gene: TRBJ2-5
d_gene: TRBD2
abundance: NA

CDR3nt: TGTGCCAGCAGTTTCGACAGGGGGTACTATGGCTACACCTTC
CDR3aa: CASSFDRGYYGYTF
v_gene: TRBV28
j_gene: TRBJ1-2
d_gene: TRBD1
abundance: few

CDR3nt: TGCAGCGTTGTTCGTAGCGAGAAAGAGACCCAGTACTTC
CDR3aa: CSVVRSEKETQYF
v_gene: TRBV29-1
j_gene: TRBJ2-5
d_gene: NA
abundance: NA

CDR3nt: TGCAGCGTCTTAATGGGGGGGGCCGAAAAACTGTTTTTT
CDR3aa: CSVLMGGAEKLFF
v_gene: TRBV29-1
j_gene: TRBJ1-4
d_gene: NA
abundance: few

CDR3nt: TGTGCCAGCAACCACGCCTCTAACTATGGCTACACCTTC
CDR3aa: CASNHASNYGYTF
v_gene: TRBV6-2/TRBV6-3
j_gene: TRBJ1-2
d_gene: NA
abundance: few

CDR3nt: TGTGCCATCAGTGAGTCGGGGACCTCAAATCAGCCCCAGCATTTT
CDR3aa: CAISESGTSNQPQHF
v_gene: TRBV10-3
j_gene: TRBJ1-5
d_gene: NA
abundance: NA

CDR3nt: TGTGCCAGCAGCCTACCAGCAGGGAAGGAGTTCTTC
CDR3aa: CASSLPAGKEFF
v_gene: TRBV6-5
j_gene: TRBJ2-1
d_gene: NA
abundance: few

CDR3nt: TGTGCCAGCAGCTTAGGAGCAGGGATTAGGTCTGGGGCCAACGTCCTGACTTTC
CDR3aa: CASSLGAGIRSGANVLTF
v_gene: TRBV11-1
j_gene: TRBJ2-6
d_gene: NA
abundance: few

CDR3nt: TGTGCCAGCAGTTACGCGACAGAGGCCCCGAACACCCAGCATTTT
CDR3aa: CASSYATEAPNTQHF
v_gene: TRBV6-2/TRBV6-3
j_gene: TRBJ1-5
d_gene: NA
abundance: NA

CDR3nt: TGCAGTGCTATAAGACAGGGGCGTAGCACAGATACGCAGTATTTT
CDR3aa: CSAIRQGRSTDTQYF
v_gene: TRBV20-1
j_gene: TRBJ2-3
d_gene: TRBD1
abundance: many

CDR3nt: TGTGCCAGCAGCTTAGAAGAGGGGGCAACTAATGAAAAACTGTTTTTT
CDR3aa: CASSLEEGATNEKLFF
v_gene: TRBV13
j_gene: TRBJ1-4
d_gene: NA
abundance: few

CDR3nt: TGTGCCAGCAGTTTAGGGCGGGGTATTTCTGAAGCTTTCTTT
CDR3aa: CASSLGRGISEAFF
v_gene: TRBV12-3/TRBV12-4
j_gene: TRBJ1-1
d_gene: NA
abundance: NA

CDR3nt: TGCAGTGTCCCACCCCTGAGGGGGTTGCGAGATACGCAGTATTTT
CDR3aa: CSVPPLRGLRDTQYF
v_gene: TRBV20-1
j_gene: TRBJ2-3
d_gene: NA
abundance: few

CDR3nt: TGTGCCAGCAGCTTCCGTTTGAGTCAGTACTTC
CDR3aa: CASSFRLSQYF
v_gene: TRBV7-2
j_gene: TRBJ2-7
d_gene: NA
abundance: NA

CDR3nt: TGCAGTGCTAGAGATGAGGTCCGGAATGAGCAGTTCTTC
CDR3aa: CSARDEVRNEQFF
v_gene: TRBV20-1
j_gene: TRBJ2-1
d_gene: NA
abundance: many

CDR3nt: TGCGCCAGCAGCCAACAACAGGGTTTGGGCTATGGCTACACCTTC
CDR3aa: CASSQQQGLGYGYTF
v_gene: TRBV4-3
j_gene: TRBJ1-2
d_gene: NA
abundance: NA

CDR3nt: TGCGCCAGCAGCCAAGATTTGGACCGTATACCTTTTTATAGCAATCAGCCCCAGCATTTT
CDR3aa: CASSQDLDRIPFYSNQPQHF
v_gene: TRBV4-1
j_gene: TRBJ1-5
d_gene: NA
abundance: NA

CDR3nt: TGTGCCAGCAGCTTAGGTCGGATGGAGAAAGCTTTCTTT
CDR3aa: CASSLGRMEKAFF
v_gene: TRBV7-9
j_gene: TRBJ1-1
d_gene: NA
abundance: NA

CDR3nt: TGTGCCACCAGCAGAGGAACTAGCGCCAATGAGCAGTTCTTC
CDR3aa: CATSRGTSANEQFF
v_gene: TRBV15
j_gene: TRBJ2-1
d_gene: TRBD2
abundance: NA

CDR3nt: TGTGCCAGCAGCCTTAGACAGAAGAGCTACAATGAGCAGTTCTTC
CDR3aa: CASSLRQKSYNEQFF
v_gene: TRBV2
j_gene: TRBJ2-1
d_gene: NA
abundance: NA

CDR3nt: TGTGCCAGCAGCGTAGGCGGGGAAGAGACCCAGTACTTC
CDR3aa: CASSVGGEETQYF
v_gene: TRBV9
j_gene: TRBJ2-5
d_gene: NA
abundance: many

CDR3nt: TGTGCCAGCAGTGTGGTCGCTTCCTGGGTGGGCACAGATACGCAGTATTTT
CDR3aa: CASSVVASWVGTDTQYF
v_gene: TRBV25-1
j_gene: TRBJ2-3
d_gene: NA
abundance: few

CDR3nt: TGTGCCATCAGTGAGAGTGGCAGGGCTAATGAGCAGTTCTTC
CDR3aa: CAISESGRANEQFF
v_gene: TRBV10-3
j_gene: TRBJ2-1
d_gene: NA
abundance: NA

CDR3nt: TGTGCCAGCACCGACCGGCGCGGGAGTTCCTACAATGAGCAGTTCTTC
CDR3aa: CASTDRRGSSYNEQFF
v_gene: TRBV6-2/TRBV6-3
j_gene: TRBJ2-1
d_gene: TRBD2
abundance: NA

CDR3nt: TGTGCCAGCAGCGTAGGCCTGAGGACAGGGCCGTCTAACTATGGCTACACCTTC
CDR3aa: CASSVGLRTGPSNYGYTF
v_gene: TRBV9
j_gene: TRBJ1-2
d_gene: TRBD1
abundance: few

CDR3nt: TGCGCCAGCACCCCCGGAAAGGCTACCCCTTATGGCTACACCTTC
CDR3aa: CASTPGKATPYGYTF
v_gene: TRBV4-1
j_gene: TRBJ1-2
d_gene: NA
abundance: NA

CDR3nt: TGTGCCAGCAATACAGGGGGTGAAAAACTGTTTTTT
CDR3aa: CASNTGGEKLFF
v_gene: TRBV2
j_gene: TRBJ1-4
d_gene: TRBD1
abundance: few

CDR3nt: TGCAGTGCTAGAGACAGGAGACGCACAGATACGCAGTATTTT
CDR3aa: CSARDRRRTDTQYF
v_gene: TRBV20-1
j_gene: TRBJ2-3
d_gene: NA
abundance: NA

CDR3nt: TGCAGCGTTGAAGACGGGGGGGCTTCTGGGGCCAACGTCCTGACTTTC
CDR3aa: CSVEDGGASGANVLTF
v_gene: TRBV29-1
j_gene: TRBJ2-6
d_gene: TRBD2
abundance: NA

CDR3nt: TGTGCCAGCAGCTTAGCTAGCGGGTTCGACACCGGGGAGCTGTTTTTT
CDR3aa: CASSLASGFDTGELFF
v_gene: TRBV7-2
j_gene: TRBJ2-2
d_gene: TRBD2
abundance: few

CDR3nt: TGCAGTCTTTATCGGATAGAGTACCAAGAGACCCAGTACTTC
CDR3aa: CSLYRIEYQETQYF
v_gene: TRBV20-1
j_gene: TRBJ2-5
d_gene: NA
abundance: NA

CDR3nt: TGTGCCAGCAGCTTAACCCAGGGGCTGAACACTGAAGCTTTCTTT
CDR3aa: CASSLTQGLNTEAFF
v_gene: TRBV7-2
j_gene: TRBJ1-1
d_gene: NA
abundance: NA

CDR3nt: TGTGCCTGGAGTCCCAGACTCAAGGGGACGTTTCTCCCCTACGAGCAGTACTTC
CDR3aa: CAWSPRLKGTFLPYEQYF
v_gene: TRBV30
j_gene: TRBJ2-7
d_gene: NA
abundance: NA

CDR3nt: TGTGCCAGCAGCCAGGCCGGGACCGTCCAAGAGACCCAGTACTTC
CDR3aa: CASSQAGTVQETQYF
v_gene: TRBV3-1
j_gene: TRBJ2-5
d_gene: NA
abundance: few

CDR3nt: TGCGCCAGCAGCCAAGGGTCAGGTCATGGCTACACCTTC
CDR3aa: CASSQGSGHGYTF
v_gene: TRBV3-1
j_gene: TRBJ1-2
d_gene: NA
abundance: NA

CDR3nt: TGTGCCGGCAGTCCGGACAGGAACTATGGCTACACCTTC
CDR3aa: CAGSPDRNYGYTF
v_gene: TRBV6-5
j_gene: TRBJ1-2
d_gene: TRBD1
abundance: NA

CDR3nt: TGTGCCAGCAGCTCCGAAGGCACAGACTATGGCTACACCTTC
CDR3aa: CASSSEGTDYGYTF
v_gene: TRBV13
j_gene: TRBJ1-2
d_gene: NA
abundance: many

CDR3nt: TGTGCCATCAGACAGGGTGGGGATGAGCAGTTCTTC
CDR3aa: CAIRQGGDEQFF
v_gene: TRBV10-3
j_gene: TRBJ2-1
d_gene: NA
abundance: few

CDR3nt: TGTGCCAGCAGCTCGGACTCGAACTACAATGAGCAGTTCTTC
CDR3aa: CASSSDSNYNEQFF
v_gene: TRBV12-3/TRBV12-4
j_gene: TRBJ2-1
d_gene: NA
abundance: few

CDR3nt: TGTGCCAGCAGTTTGGGAAGGTTTGTCTCCTACGAGCAGTACTTC
CDR3aa: CASSLGRFVSYEQYF
v_gene: TRBV28
j_gene: TRBJ2-7
d_gene: NA
abundance: few

CDR3nt: TGTGCCAGCAGTGAAATGGGTCATTCGAACACCGGGGAGCTGTTTTTT
CDR3aa: CASSEMGHSNTGELFF
v_gene: TRBV6-1
j_gene: TRBJ2-2
d_gene: NA
abundance: few

CDR3nt: TGCAGTGCTAGAGAGGGTTACACGGCGGGCTCCTACGAGCAGTACTTC
CDR3aa: CSAREGYTAGSYEQYF
v_gene: TRBV20-1
j_gene: TRBJ2-7
d_gene: NA
abundance: few